This entry lists 20 T cell receptor beta chains sequenced from one sample in a study of blood T cell repertoires in COVID-19. Profiled with immunoSEQ multiplex PCR; TCRdb holds only in-frame clones, not every one. The table has roughly 220,000 clones, approximately 83% seen once. Material: peripheral blood. The receptor set was obtained from a woman aged 30 to 39 who had recovered from COVID-19.

A remark on this clone: Other DNA sequences in this sample translate to the same CDR3. V gene TRBV30 combines with J gene TRBJ1-2; 12 bases agree with TRBD1. V was clipped by 1 base and J by 4 bases; unmatched bases: 1. This CDR3 has 14 residues. Germline CDR1 is GTSNPN and CDR2 is SVGIG (reference sequence). In nucleotides, the CDR3 is TGTGCCTGGAGTGCGGGACAGGGGGCCTATGGCTACACCTTC. Protein product: CAWSAGQGAYGYTF.

J is TRBJ1-2 and V is TRBV27; D gene unclear. The ends were cut back, 2 bases at V and 3 bases at J, with 13 bases in the middle. In germline, CDR1 is MNHEY, CDR2 SMNVEV (reference sequence). This CDR3 is 15 amino acids long. The CDR3 region is CASSLSKGGYYGYTF. The CDR3 DNA follows: TGTGCCAGCAGTTTAAGCAAGGGAGGATACTATGGCTACACCTTC.

The chain is built from TRBV6-5 and TRBJ2-3; the D gene is possibly TRBD1 (5 bases). This CDR3 region has 15 residues. Per the germline V gene, CDR1 is MNHEY and CDR2 is SVGAGI. Between the trimmed V and J ends, which lost 2 bases and 0 bases, there was a span of 9 bases. The CDR3 sequence is CASSYERQSTDTQYF. The CDR3 region has the DNA TGTGCCAGCAGTTACGAGAGACAGAGCACAGATACGCAGTATTTT.

The V and J genes are TRBV7-3 and TRBJ2-1, with 14 positions matching TRBD2. Germline lookup yields CDR1 SGHTA and CDR2 FQGTGA. This CDR3 has 14 residues. Losses at the gene ends were 3 bases for V and 15 bases for J; bases not matched to a gene: 7. The CDR3 loop reads CASSFDGTSGSPFF. CDR3 DNA: TGTGCCAGCAGCTTCGACGGGACTAGCGGGAGCCCGTTCTTC.

The genes are TRBV3-1 (or the pseudogene TRBV3-2) and TRBJ1-5, with D possibly matching TRBD1 (5 bases). The CDR3 contains 17 residues. V gave up 1 base and J gave up 2 bases, with 15 bases separating them. Germline V lookup: CDR1 LGHDT, CDR2 YNNKEL (reference sequence). The CDR3 DNA reads TGTGCCAGCAGCCAAGGAAAAGGGGCTCTTCGCAATCAGCCCCAGCATTTT. Translated, it gives CASSQGKGALRNQPQHF.

This clone was seen once. This chain uses TRBV7-3 with TRBJ2-3; 14 nucleotides line up with TRBD2. CDR1 and CDR2 from the germline V gene are SGHTA and FQGTGA. The CDR3 runs 18 residues. Trimming took 5 bases from V and 6 from J; bases not matched to a gene: 13. The CDR3 region is CASSHRLAGGPRRDTQYF. Written as DNA, the CDR3 is TGTGCCAGCAGCCACAGACTAGCGGGAGGGCCTCGCCGGGATACGCAGTATTTT. The full variable domain, with the rest looked up from reference TRBV7-3 and TRBJ2-3, is GAGVSQTPSNKVTEKGKYVELRCDPISGHTALYWYRQSLGQGPEFLIYFQGTGAADDSGLPNDRFFAVRPEGSVSTLKIQRTERGDSAVYLCASSHRLAGGPRRDTQYFGPGTRLTVL.

V usage is TRBV28 and J usage is TRBJ1-2, with D possibly TRBD1 on 5 matching bases. Germline CDR1 and CDR2: MDHEN and SYDVKM. This CDR3 is built from 17 residues. The V end lost 5 bases, the J end lost 3 bases, and 22 bases lay between the germline ends. The CDR3 DNA sequence: TGTGCCAGCAGTCGCAGGGACTCCCCAGAGGGTGACTATGGCTACACCTTC. Encoded protein: CASSRRDSPEGDYGYTF.

The chain uses TRBV7-2 and TRBJ1-2; possible D gene TRBD1, 6 bases. With 5 bases removed from V and 6 bases from J, the gap between germline ends came to 16 bases. The CDR3 runs to 14 residues. Germline values: CDR1 SGHTA, CDR2 FQGNSA. For the CDR3, the DNA is TGTGCCAGCAGCGAATATACAGGGAAGGATGGCTACACCTTC. Protein product: CASSEYTGKDGYTF.

The CDR3 nucleotides read TGTGCCAGCAGTTCCCTAAGGAACAGGGGTGACTATGGCTACACCTTC. Translated: CASSSLRNRGDYGYTF. The chain carries TRBV6-6 and TRBJ1-2; 7 bases align to TRBD1. V lost 4 bases to trimming and J lost 3 bases; unmatched junction nucleotides: 11. CDR1 and CDR2 from the germline V gene are MNHNY and SVGAGI (reference sequence). There are 16 residues in the CDR3.

This chain joins TRBV19 and TRBJ2-1; 10 nucleotides line up with TRBD1. Germline V lookup: CDR1 LNHDA, CDR2 SQIVND (reference sequence). V lost 4 bases to trimming and J lost 5 bases; unmatched junction nucleotides: 11. There are 17 residues in the CDR3. In DNA form, the CDR3 reads TGTGCCAGTAGTAGCCTAACCGGGACAGGGGCCCACAATGAGCAGTTCTTC. Translation gives CASSSLTGTGAHNEQFF. Full variable domain (rest looked up from reference TRBV19 and TRBJ2-1): DGGITQSPKYLFRKEGQNVTLSCEQNLNHDAMYWYRQDPGQGLRLIYYSQIVNDFQKGDIAEGYSVSREKKESFPLTVTSAQKNPTAFYLCASSSLTGTGAHNEQFFGPGTRLTVL.

V gene TRBV14 combines with J gene TRBJ1-1, with a possible D match to TRBD1 (5 bases). Germline loops: CDR1 SGHDN, CDR2 FVKESK. Trimming took 4 bases from V and 4 from J, leaving 13 bases between them. The CDR3 extends over 14 amino acids. CDR3 residues: CASSRLSDITEAFF. The CDR3 DNA reads as TGTGCCAGCAGCCGCCTATCGGACATCACTGAAGCTTTCTTT.

This chain connects TRBV28 to TRBJ1-2, with a tentative D call TRBD1 (6 bases). The germline V gene encodes CDR1 MDHEN and CDR2 SYDVKM. V was clipped by 6 bases and J by 5 bases, with 22 bases between them. The CDR3 contains 16 residues. CDR3 sequence: CASRPPSGGRFYGYTF. The DNA for the CDR3 is TGTGCCAGCAGGCCCCCAAGCGGGGGGCGCTTTTATGGCTACACCTTC.

V gene TRBV19 combines with J gene TRBJ2-1, with 8 nucleotides matching TRBD1. The CDR3 is made up of 15 amino acids. CDR1 is LNHDA and CDR2 is SQIVND in the germline V gene (reference sequence). V shed 1 base and J 4 bases; nucleotides not matched to a gene: 3. Here the CDR3 reads CASSIVRDRYNEQFF. CDR3 sequence (DNA): TGTGCCAGTAGTATAGTAAGGGACAGGTACAATGAGCAGTTCTTC.

The V and J genes are TRBV5-1 and TRBJ2-7; D might be TRBD2 (7 bases). This CDR3 is 14 amino acids long. Trimming shortened V by 6 bases and J by 4 bases, and 17 bases separated the two germline ends. CDR1 and CDR2 (germline): SGHRS, YFSETQ. CDR3: CASTLGGLRYEQYF. The CDR3 bases are TGCGCCAGCACTTTAGGGGGACTACGGTACGAGCAGTACTTC.

This chain connects TRBV30 to TRBJ2-2, with 7 nucleotides matching TRBD1. Germline CDR1 GTSNPN, CDR2 SVGIG (reference sequence). V shed 1 base, J shed 0 bases, and the junction held 5 bases outside the gene matches. CDR3 length: 16 residues. The CDR3 sequence is CAWSDDRVANTGELFF. CDR3 nucleotide sequence: TGTGCCTGGAGTGATGACAGGGTCGCGAACACCGGGGAGCTGTTTTTT.

V gene TRBV7-6 combines with J gene TRBJ2-1; 11 positions agree with TRBD2. Trimming cost V 3 bases and J 12 bases; bases outside gene matches: 13. CDR1 and CDR2 from the germline V gene are SGHVS and FNYEAQ. The CDR3 has 16 residues. Here the CDR3 DNA reads TGTGCCAGCAGCTTGCTAAGTCCCGGGACTAGCGGCCCGCAGTTCTTC. Translating it yields CASSLLSPGTSGPQFF. Full variable domain (missing parts from reference TRBV7-6 and TRBJ2-1): GAGVSQSPRYKVTKRGQDVALRCDPISGHVSLYWYRQALGQGPEFLTYFNYEAQQDKSGLPNDRFSAERPEGSISTLTIQRTEQRDSAMYRCASSLLSPGTSGPQFFGPGTRLTVL.

The V gene is TRBV24-1, the J gene TRBJ1-2, with D unclear. The germline gives CDR1 KGHDR, CDR2 SFDVKD. The V and J ends lost 1 base and 6 bases respectively, with 5 bases between them. The CDR3 contains 12 residues. The CDR3 nucleotides are TGTGCCACCAGTGATTTTACGGATGGCTACACCTTC. Protein product: CATSDFTDGYTF.

This chain links TRBV29-1 with TRBJ2-2, with a tentative D call TRBD2 (6 bases). The CDR3 is made up of 12 amino acids. Germline assignment: CDR1 SQVTM and CDR2 ANQGSEA. Between the trimmed V and J ends, which lost 6 bases and 8 bases, there was a span of 13 bases. The CDR3 nucleotides read TGCAGCGTCGGGACTTGGACGGGGGAGCTGTTTTTT. Translation gives CSVGTWTGELFF.

V usage is TRBV30 and J usage is TRBJ1-2; 10 bases are shared with TRBD1. This CDR3 is built from 12 residues. CDR1 is GTSNPN and CDR2 is SVGIG in the germline V gene (reference sequence). The DNA for the CDR3 is TGTTCCGCCGGGACAGGGGCGGGTGGCTACACCTTC. Protein: CSAGTGAGGYTF.

This rearrangement joins TRBV18 to TRBJ2-7; 7 nucleotides line up with TRBD2. V dropped 8 bases and J dropped 6; count of bases not matched to a gene: 7. CDR1 and CDR2 (germline): KGHSH, LQKENI. The CDR3 loop spans 12 amino acids. The CDR3 DNA reads TGTGCCAGCGGCGGGCCGGGAGGCGAGCAGTACTTC. Residues: CASGGPGGEQYF.